One sample yielded the 16 T cell receptor beta chains listed below, sequenced in a study of T cell changes during pregnancy in multiple sclerosis. Produced via immunoSEQ multiplex PCR; TCRdb's table is partial and in-frame only. The sample yields 40,000 to 55,000 clones, approximately 92% seen once. The sequencing here drew on CD8+ T cells from peripheral blood mononuclear cells, taken after pregnancy. The receptors originated from a female donor with multiple sclerosis, enrolled in a pregnancy study.

Only one count was recorded for this clone. V and J are TRBV30 and TRBJ1-3; 7 nucleotides match TRBD1. CDR3 size: 13 residues. Germline CDR1 reads GTSNPN; CDR2 reads SVGIG (reference sequence). V trimming: 0 bases; J trimming: 6 bases; junction bases outside the gene matches: 2. In DNA form, the CDR3 reads TGTGCCTGGAGTGTAACAGGGGAAAACACCATATATTTT. Translating gives CAWSVTGENTIYF.

This chain connects TRBV13 to TRBJ1-5; TRBD1 matches 8 bases. After removal of 4 bases from V and 7 bases from J, the junction contained 6 bases not matched to a gene. Looked up from germline, CDR1 is PRHDT and CDR2 is FYEKMQ (reference sequence). The CDR3 has 14 amino acids. The CDR3: CASSSGQGRQPQHF. CDR3 coding DNA: TGTGCCAGCAGCTCCGGACAGGGAAGGCAGCCCCAGCATTTT.

This chain links TRBV7-9 with TRBJ2-7; possibly TRBD2 for D (5 bases). This CDR3 spans 13 amino acids. The germline V gene has CDR1 SEHNR and CDR2 FQNEAQ (reference sequence). The V end was cut by 7 bases, the J end by 6 bases, with 16 bases between. DNA of the CDR3: TGTGCCAGCACCCTAGAGGGCCTGGGCGAGCAGTACTTC. It translates to CASTLEGLGEQYF.

The genes are TRBV19 and TRBJ1-1, with D hard to call. The CDR3 is 13 residues long. V dropped 6 bases and J dropped 1 base, with 9 bases sitting between them. CDR1 LNHDA and CDR2 SQIVND come from the germline V gene (reference sequence). CDR3 residues: CASSDQENTEAFF. CDR3 sequence (DNA): TGTGCCAGTAGCGATCAGGAGAACACTGAAGCTTTCTTT.

This chain connects TRBV19 to TRBJ2-3; D might be TRBD2 (6 bases). V dropped 5 bases and J dropped 0 bases, with 9 bases sitting between them. Germline V gene lookup returns CDR1 LNHDA and CDR2 SQIVND (reference sequence). This CDR3 is built from 14 residues. The CDR3 sequence is CASSASGSTDTQYF. The CDR3 DNA reads as TGTGCCAGTAGTGCGAGCGGGAGCACAGATACGCAGTATTTT.

This clone was observed once. The V gene is TRBV4-3, the J gene TRBJ1-2; no definite D call. Germline values: CDR1 LGHNA, CDR2 YSLEER. This CDR3 comprises 15 residues. V was clipped by 1 base and J by 1 base, with 10 bases between them. The CDR3 loop is CASSQALAVNYGYTF. The CDR3 bases are TGCGCCAGCAGCCAAGCTTTAGCCGTTAACTATGGCTACACCTTC.

The chain recombines TRBV6-1 with TRBJ2-1, with 8 bases that match TRBD1. Germline-derived CDR1 and CDR2 are MNHNS and SASEGT. This CDR3 is 13 amino acids long. J lost 5 bases, V lost 11 bases, and 8 bases had no gene match. The CDR3 coding sequence is TGTGCCGGAGGACAGGGTTTAAACAATGAGCAGTTCTTC. Translating gives CAGGQGLNNEQFF.

The chain joins TRBV11-3 to TRBJ2-1, with a tentative D call TRBD2 (7 bases). The CDR3 contains 15 residues. CDR1 and CDR2 (germline): SGHNT, YENEEA. V lost 3 bases to trimming and J lost 5 bases, with 14 bases between them. The CDR3 is CASSLRGTMHNEQFF. CDR3 nucleotide sequence: TGTGCCAGCAGCTTGAGGGGGACTATGCACAATGAGCAGTTCTTC.

V is TRBV15 and J is TRBJ1-1; D is ambiguous. Germline V CDR1 and CDR2: LNHNV, YYDKDF (reference sequence). Trimming left V 0 bases short and J 7 bases short, with 6 bases between. The CDR3 runs to 12 residues. The CDR3 protein is CATSRDSFEAFF. As DNA, the CDR3 is TGTGCCACCAGCAGAGATAGTTTTGAAGCTTTCTTT.

The rearrangement links TRBV5-6 to TRBJ2-1, with D perhaps TRBD2 (6 bases). The V end lost 3 bases, the J end lost 7 bases, and 11 bases lay between the germline ends. Germline CDR1 and CDR2: SGHDT and YYEEEE. The CDR3 sequence is 13 residues long. CDR3 sequence (DNA): TGTGCCAGCAGCTGGGACTTCCTTAATGAGCAGTTCTTC. Residues: CASSWDFLNEQFF.

J is TRBJ2-3 and V is TRBV7-9, with a weak D call TRBD1 (6 bases). V shed 6 bases and J shed 6 bases, with 19 bases lying between them. Germline V lookup: CDR1 SEHNR, CDR2 FQNEAQ (reference sequence). This CDR3 spans 15 amino acids. CDR3 DNA: TGTGCCAGCAGTCCGGTCATGGACAGTCAGGATACGCAGTATTTT. Protein: CASSPVMDSQDTQYF.

This CDR3 reads CASSRGDFSNQPQHF. Written as DNA, the CDR3 is TGTGCCAGCAGCCGGGGGGACTTCAGCAATCAGCCCCAGCATTTT. The V and J genes are TRBV5-6 and TRBJ1-5; possible D gene TRBD1, 5 bases. CDR1 is SGHDT and CDR2 is YYEEEE in the germline V gene. There are 15 residues in the CDR3. V gave up 4 bases and J gave up 1 base, with 12 bases separating them.

This sequence joins TRBV6-5 and TRBJ2-5; 10 bases fit TRBD1. CDR1 is MNHEY, CDR2 SVGAGI, per germline. The length of the CDR3 is 15 residues. V was pared by 3 bases and J by 4 bases, with 5 bases of the junction left unmatched. This CDR3 reads CASSYGTGEGETQYF. The CDR3 DNA is TGTGCCAGCAGTTATGGGACAGGGGAAGGAGAGACCCAGTACTTC.

CDR3 coding DNA: TGTGCCAGCAGTGCCGGCACCGGGGAGCTGTTTTTT. This translates into CASSAGTGELFF. The chain links TRBV2 to TRBJ2-2, with D uncertain. The CDR3 extends over 12 amino acids. CDR1 and CDR2 from the germline V gene are SNHLY and FYNNEI. V was clipped by 4 bases and J by 4 bases, with 4 bases between them.

The V gene is TRBV19, the J gene TRBJ1-1; unclear D gene. This CDR3 region has 12 residues. Germline V gene lookup returns CDR1 LNHDA and CDR2 SQIVND (reference sequence). Trimming removed 5 bases at V and 3 bases at J, with 7 bases between. The CDR3 protein is CASSYRDTEAFF. The CDR3, as DNA: TGTGCCAGTAGTTATCGGGACACTGAAGCTTTCTTT.

This clone was seen a few times. The chain links TRBV2 to TRBJ2-7, with D uncertain. Germline V gene lookup returns CDR1 SNHLY and CDR2 FYNNEI. V lost 0 bases to trimming and J lost 0 bases, with 15 bases between them. The CDR3 consists of 17 residues. CDR3 amino acids: CASSEAPSGWSSYEQYF. The DNA of the CDR3 is TGTGCCAGCAGTGAAGCGCCCTCGGGTTGGAGCTCCTACGAGCAGTACTTC.